This T cell receptor beta chain was sequenced for a study of blood T cell repertoires in COVID-19 (dated by TCRdb to the early 2020s). About the study as a whole: Collaborator samples came from the United States, Italy and Spain and covered acute and convalescent phases of COVID-19. Where HLA class I and class II types were available, the types were taken from metadata supplied by the sample provider, not from assay-based typing. The prospective study material was composed of cDNA or gDNA derived from T cells, B-cell-depleted T cells, or PBMCs. Subjects who had been exposed to COVID-19, were actively infected with it, or had recovered from it provided the deeply sampled blood TCRbeta repertoires that made up the dataset. The samples were drawn from the first 160 participants of the ongoing ImmuneRACE study and from some 1,300 subjects provided by 6 global collaborators. Sample metadata almost always included a de-identified subject ID, COVID-19 status, age in years and sex. The repertoires were released in a freely available public database intended as a resource for research on the immune response to SARS-CoV-2.

A remark on this clone: This clone's antigen is unknown. No clone much larger than this one lies a single base away; base qualities are absent.

As encoded in the germline V gene (reference sequence), CDR1 is GTSNPN while CDR2 is SVGIG. Trimming accounts for 7 bases at V and 11 bases at J, while the number of junction bases matched to no gene is 9. Including cysteine and phenylalanine, the CDR3 has 12 amino acids. Of the read, only the CDR3 DNA is kept; its 36 bases are in frame from base 1. Points the paper makes about the study in general: The quantity of clinical and demographic metadata differed by source and by participant and was supplied without curation.

TCRbeta CDR3 regions were amplified from genomic DNA using the immunoSEQ Assay, a bias-controlled multiplex PCR. Under the source paper's analysis protocol: Within the assay, amplification of reference gene primers was used to estimate how many nucleated cells each sample contained. To quantify the absolute abundance of each unique TCRbeta CDR3 rearrangement, sequence reads were collapsed and filtered. For each sample, productive Simpson clonality was calculated as the square root of Simpson's diversity index over productive rearrangements. TCRdb provides this immuneACCESS table in a form limited to in-frame rearrangements. Some clones are lacking; in checked studies, under half of them reflect an unresolved V gene, and why the rest are absent is not known. From that table come the V and J calls and clone size; the DNA was used to work out D and trimming. This sample is represented by some 120,000 clones; around nine tenths of them were singletons. The ten top clones hold roughly 2.1% of the sample.

Whole blood was collected in K2EDTA tubes by collaborating institutions according to the institutions' own protocols. Collaborator samples were shipped for TCRbeta analysis as frozen whole blood, isolated PBMCs, or DNA extracted from either sample type. The sample comprised peripheral blood. The origin of this receptor is a woman in her 50s with acute or convalescent COVID-19. The chain couples TRBV30 to TRBJ2-4; 9 central bases correspond to TRBD1. The CDR3 region reads CAFMDRGWVQYF. The sequenced DNA: TGTGCCTTTATGGACAGGGGATGGGTTCAGTACTTC.